The 5 T cell receptor beta chains below come from one sample, sequenced in a study of immune evolution from preneoplasia to lung adenocarcinoma. TCRdb's copy holds only in-frame clones and misses some; the assay was immunoSEQ multiplex PCR. In the table there are several thousand clones, just over 75% of which are singletons. Sequenced material: FFPE minimally invasive lung adenocarcinoma tissue. The receptors were gathered from a person aged 60 to 85 with lung adenocarcinoma.

The chain recombines TRBV19 with TRBJ2-7; the D is unclear. The germline V gene has CDR1 LNHDA and CDR2 SQIVND (reference sequence). V shed 3 bases and J shed 4 bases, with 16 bases lying between them. This CDR3 contains 15 residues. The CDR3 protein is CASSIGPGSLYEQYF. The CDR3 nucleotides read TGTGCCAGTAGTATCGGGCCGGGCAGCCTTTACGAGCAGTACTTC.

V gene TRBV6-6 combines with J gene TRBJ2-3, with a possible D match to TRBD2 (6 bases). The germline V and J ends were trimmed by 4 bases and 3 bases, with 17 bases remaining between them. The germline gives CDR1 MNHNY, CDR2 SVGAGI (reference sequence). The CDR3 extends over 16 amino acids. CDR3 DNA: TGTGCCAGCAGTTCCGTTAGCGGAACGGGAACAGATACGCAGTATTTT. The encoded protein is CASSSVSGTGTDTQYF.

This rearrangement joins TRBV2 to TRBJ1-4, with 7 bases that match TRBD1. The CDR3 sequence is 13 residues long. Germline V gene lookup returns CDR1 SNHLY and CDR2 FYNNEI. V dropped 6 bases and J dropped 10; count of bases not matched to a gene: 8. CDR3 in DNA: TGTGCCAGCAGGAACAGGGGCGTCGGAAAACTGTTTTTT. Protein: CASRNRGVGKLFF.

This clone was picked up one time. The chain has TRBV7-3 and TRBJ1-3, with D possibly being TRBD1 (6 bases). CDR1 and CDR2 (germline): SGHTA, FQGTGA. The CDR3 covers 14 residues. V was shortened by 2 bases and J by 2 bases, with 7 bases between the two germline ends. The CDR3 loop reads CASSLGGPGNTIYF. The DNA of the CDR3 is TGTGCCAGCAGCTTAGGGGGGCCTGGAAACACCATATATTTT.

This sequence joins TRBV6-6 and TRBJ2-1, with 7 bases fitting TRBD1. This CDR3 region has 15 residues. The germline V gene encodes CDR1 MNHNY and CDR2 SVGAGI (reference sequence). The V segment lost 5 bases and the J segment 0 bases; nucleotides outside the gene matches: 4. CDR3 coding DNA: TGTGCCAGCAGTCGGGACAGTAGCTCCTACAATGAGCAGTTCTTC. Translated, it gives CASSRDSSSYNEQFF.